What follows describes a single T cell receptor beta chain. Its antigen is undetermined. The PCR employed 60 Vbeta primers together with 13 Jbeta primers. Profiled with immunoSEQ multiplex PCR; TCRdb holds only in-frame clones, not every one. The sample yields about 120,000 clones, about 74% seen once. V lost 8 bases, J lost 1 base, and 21 bases lay in between. Germline CDR1 and CDR2: MNHEY and SMNVEV (reference sequence). CDR3 length equals 17 residues. This entry is derived from a study of cytomegalovirus exposure and HLA in healthy donors. General study points: As was reported, the classifier diagnosed cytomegalovirus status with high specificity and sensitivity. Investigators reported 150 to 200 TCR beta chains as tied to cytomegalovirus. In a later analysis, common viral pathogens appeared linked to several of the most significant clusters.

This receptor was taken from a woman in her thirties or forties in good health and CMV-seropositive. Specimen: PBMCs. The chain couples TRBV27 to TRBJ2-1, with D perhaps matching TRBD2 (7 bases). The CDR3 nucleotides are TGTGCCAGCGCCGTTGGGGGGGCGGCCAGTTCCTACAATGAGCAGTTCTTC. Its translation: CASAVGGAASSYNEQFF.